This T cell receptor (beta chain) emerged from a study of T cells in narcolepsy. The CDR3 loop spans 15 amino acids. Germline V CDR1 and CDR2: SGHTA, FQGNSA. Trimming took 5 bases from V and 2 from J, leaving 13 bases between them. Profiling relied on immunoSEQ multiplex PCR, and the TCRdb table lists in-frame clones only, not all of them. The sample consists of 25,000 to 35,000 clones, 79% of them appearing once. The clonotype comes from a human donor in good health. Specimen: memory (CD45RA-) CD4+ T cells from blood. This sequence joins TRBV7-2 and TRBJ1-5; the D gene is possibly TRBD1 (6 bases). CDR3 residues: CASSPLGAGNQPQHF. The DNA for the CDR3 is TGTGCCAGCAGCCCCCTGGGGGCAGGCAATCAGCCCCAGCATTTT.